The clone carrying this T cell receptor beta chain was seen only once. Germline CDR1 SGHRS, CDR2 YFSETQ. The CDR3 is 15 amino acids. V was cut by 4 bases and J by 7 bases, with 18 bases left in between. Which cohort a participant joined came from the clinical history participants gave. Produced via immunoSEQ multiplex PCR; TCRdb's table is partial and in-frame only. The sample includes 400,000 to 500,000 clones, around nine tenths of them seen just once. The sample originates from a study of blood T cell repertoires in COVID-19. Study-level information: Some COVID-19 samples were acute and others convalescent; all came from the United States, Italy and Spain.

This clonotype was sampled from a woman aged 18-29 years who had been exposed to COVID-19. Input material: PBMCs or T cells enriched from blood (not recorded which). The chain combines TRBV5-1 with TRBJ1-5; no clear D gene. The CDR3 sequence is CASSPMGSSGQPQHF. In DNA, the CDR3 is TGCGCCAGCAGCCCAATGGGTTCTTCGGGGCAGCCCCAGCATTTT.